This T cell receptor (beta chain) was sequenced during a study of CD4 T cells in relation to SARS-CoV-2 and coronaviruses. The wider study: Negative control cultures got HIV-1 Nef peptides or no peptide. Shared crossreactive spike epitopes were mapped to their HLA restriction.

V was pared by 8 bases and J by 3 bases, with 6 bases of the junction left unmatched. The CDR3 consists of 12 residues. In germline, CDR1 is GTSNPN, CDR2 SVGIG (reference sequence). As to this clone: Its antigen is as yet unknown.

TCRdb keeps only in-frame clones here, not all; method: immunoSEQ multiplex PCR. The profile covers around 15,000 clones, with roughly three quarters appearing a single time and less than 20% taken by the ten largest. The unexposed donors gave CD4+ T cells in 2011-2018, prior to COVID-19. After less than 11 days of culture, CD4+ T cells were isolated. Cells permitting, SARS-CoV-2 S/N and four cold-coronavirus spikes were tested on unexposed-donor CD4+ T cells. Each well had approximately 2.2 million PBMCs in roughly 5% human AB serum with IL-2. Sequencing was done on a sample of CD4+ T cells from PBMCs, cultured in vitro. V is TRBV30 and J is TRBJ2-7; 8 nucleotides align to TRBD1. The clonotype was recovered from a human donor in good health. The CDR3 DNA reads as TGTGCCGGGGGGACAGGTTACTACGAGCAGTACTTC. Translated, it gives CAGGTGYYEQYF.